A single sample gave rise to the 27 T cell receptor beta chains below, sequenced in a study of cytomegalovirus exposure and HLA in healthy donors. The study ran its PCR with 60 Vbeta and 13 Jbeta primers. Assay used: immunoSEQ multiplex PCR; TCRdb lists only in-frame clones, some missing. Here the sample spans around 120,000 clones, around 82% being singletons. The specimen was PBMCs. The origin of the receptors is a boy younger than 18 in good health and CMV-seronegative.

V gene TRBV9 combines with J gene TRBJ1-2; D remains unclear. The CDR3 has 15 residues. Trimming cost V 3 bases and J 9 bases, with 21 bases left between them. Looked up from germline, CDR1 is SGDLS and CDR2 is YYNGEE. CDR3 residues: CASSAPTSPEGSYTF. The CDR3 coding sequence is TGTGCCAGCAGCGCGCCCACAAGCCCCGAGGGTAGCTACACCTTC.

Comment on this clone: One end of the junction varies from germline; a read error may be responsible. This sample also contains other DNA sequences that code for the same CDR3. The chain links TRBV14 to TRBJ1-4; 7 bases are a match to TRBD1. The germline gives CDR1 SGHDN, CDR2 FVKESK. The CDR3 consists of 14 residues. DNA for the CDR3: TGTGCCAGCAGCAGGACAGGAGAAACGGAAAAGCTGTTTTTT. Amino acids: CASSRTGETEKLFF.

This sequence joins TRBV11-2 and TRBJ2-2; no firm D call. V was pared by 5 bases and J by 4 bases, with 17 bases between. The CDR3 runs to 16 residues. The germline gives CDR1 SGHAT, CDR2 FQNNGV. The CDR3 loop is CASSHRGAGSTGELFF. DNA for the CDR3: TGTGCCAGCAGCCACCGAGGCGCCGGTTCCACCGGGGAGCTGTTTTTT.

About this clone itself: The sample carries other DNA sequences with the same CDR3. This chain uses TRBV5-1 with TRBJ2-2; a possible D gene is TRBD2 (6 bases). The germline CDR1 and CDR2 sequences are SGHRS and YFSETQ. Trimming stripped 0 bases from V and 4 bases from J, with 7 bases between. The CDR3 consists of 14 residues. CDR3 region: CASSLGRGTGELFF. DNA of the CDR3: TGCGCCAGCAGCTTGGGGCGGGGCACCGGGGAGCTGTTTTTT.

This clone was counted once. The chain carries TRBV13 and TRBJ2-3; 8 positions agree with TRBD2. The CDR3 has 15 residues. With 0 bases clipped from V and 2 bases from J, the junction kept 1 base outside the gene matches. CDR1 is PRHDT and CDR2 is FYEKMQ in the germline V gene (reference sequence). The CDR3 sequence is CASSLGRGATDTQYF. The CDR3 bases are TGTGCCAGCAGCTTAGGGCGGGGGGCCACAGATACGCAGTATTTT.

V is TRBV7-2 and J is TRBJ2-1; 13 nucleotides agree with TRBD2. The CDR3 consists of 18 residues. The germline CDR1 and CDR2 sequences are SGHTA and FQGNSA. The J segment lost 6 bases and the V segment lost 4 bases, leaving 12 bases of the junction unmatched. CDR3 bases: TGTGCCAGCAGCTCCCCGCCCCTACTAGCGGGAGGGGGCAATGAGCAGTTCTTC. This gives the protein CASSSPPLLAGGGNEQFF.

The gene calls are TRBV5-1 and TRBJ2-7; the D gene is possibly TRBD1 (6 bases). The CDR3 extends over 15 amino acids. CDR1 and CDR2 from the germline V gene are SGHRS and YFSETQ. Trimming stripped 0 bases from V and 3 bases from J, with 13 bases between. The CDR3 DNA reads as TGCGCCAGCAGCTTGGTGGGTACAGGGTACTACGAGCAGTACTTC. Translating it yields CASSLVGTGYYEQYF.

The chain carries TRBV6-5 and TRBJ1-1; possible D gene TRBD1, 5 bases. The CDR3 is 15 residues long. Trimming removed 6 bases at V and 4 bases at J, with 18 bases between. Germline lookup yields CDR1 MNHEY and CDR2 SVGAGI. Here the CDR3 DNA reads TGTGCCAGCAGGATTAGGGGTACAGAAACCACTGAAGCTTTCTTT. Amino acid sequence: CASRIRGTETTEAFF.

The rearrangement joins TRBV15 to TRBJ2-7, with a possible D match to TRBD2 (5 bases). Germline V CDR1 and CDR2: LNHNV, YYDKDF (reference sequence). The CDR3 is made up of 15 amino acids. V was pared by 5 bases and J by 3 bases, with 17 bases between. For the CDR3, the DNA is TGTGCCACCAGCGGAGGCGGCATTGCGCACTACGAGCAGTACTTC. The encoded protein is CATSGGGIAHYEQYF.

CDR3: CASRDGTNYNEQFF. The CDR3 nucleotides read TGTGCCAGCAGAGACGGGACAAACTACAATGAGCAGTTCTTC. The chain employs TRBV6-6 and TRBJ2-1, with TRBD1 as a possible D gene (6 bases). V lost 6 bases and J 3 bases, leaving 12 bases between the germline ends. The germline V gene has CDR1 MNHNY and CDR2 SVGAGI (reference sequence). This CDR3 comprises 14 residues.

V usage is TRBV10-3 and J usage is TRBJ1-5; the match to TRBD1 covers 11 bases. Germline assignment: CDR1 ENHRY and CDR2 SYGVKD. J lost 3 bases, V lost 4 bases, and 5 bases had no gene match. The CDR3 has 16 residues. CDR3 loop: CAISGPGQGDNQPQHF. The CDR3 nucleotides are TGTGCCATCAGTGGCCCGGGACAGGGGGACAATCAGCCCCAGCATTTT.

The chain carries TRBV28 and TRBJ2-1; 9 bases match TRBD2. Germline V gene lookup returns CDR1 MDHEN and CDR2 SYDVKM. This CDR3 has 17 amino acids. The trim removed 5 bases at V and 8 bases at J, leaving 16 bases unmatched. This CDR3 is CASSPDNSGSRGDEQFF. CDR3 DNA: TGTGCCAGCAGTCCCGATAATAGCGGGAGTCGAGGGGATGAGCAGTTCTTC.

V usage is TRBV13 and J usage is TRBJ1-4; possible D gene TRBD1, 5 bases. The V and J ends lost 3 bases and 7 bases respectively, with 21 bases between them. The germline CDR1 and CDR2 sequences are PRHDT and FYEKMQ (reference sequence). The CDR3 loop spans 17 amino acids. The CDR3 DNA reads TGTGCCAGCAGCTTGGACGGGGGAGGGAGAAAGGGTGAAAAACTGTTTTTT. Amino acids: CASSLDGGGRKGEKLFF.

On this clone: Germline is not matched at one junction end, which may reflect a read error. In nucleotides, the CDR3 is TGTGCCCGGAGTTTAGGGGGTACCTACAATGAGCAGTTCTTC. It codes for CARSLGGTYNEQFF. V gene TRBV30 combines with J gene TRBJ2-1, with D possibly TRBD1 on 6 matching bases. The V gene's germline CDR1 is GTSNPN and CDR2 SVGIG (reference sequence). The CDR3 runs to 14 residues.

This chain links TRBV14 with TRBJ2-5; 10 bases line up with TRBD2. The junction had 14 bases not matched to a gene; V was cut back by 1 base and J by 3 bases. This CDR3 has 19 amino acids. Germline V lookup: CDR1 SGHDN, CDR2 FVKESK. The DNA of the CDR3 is TGTGCCAGCAGCCAAGGGCTGCAAGCTAGCGGGAGTTCCGAAGAGACCCAGTACTTC. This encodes CASSQGLQASGSSEETQYF.

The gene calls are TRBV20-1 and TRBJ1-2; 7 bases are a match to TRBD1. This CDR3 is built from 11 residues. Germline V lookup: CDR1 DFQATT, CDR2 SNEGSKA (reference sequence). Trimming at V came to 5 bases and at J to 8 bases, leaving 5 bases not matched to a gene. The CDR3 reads CSASDRQGYTF. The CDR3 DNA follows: TGCAGTGCTTCGGACAGGCAGGGCTACACCTTC.

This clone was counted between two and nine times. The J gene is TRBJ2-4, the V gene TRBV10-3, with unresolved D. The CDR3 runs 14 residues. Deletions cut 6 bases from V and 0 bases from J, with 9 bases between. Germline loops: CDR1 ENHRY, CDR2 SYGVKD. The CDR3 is CAIRSEVAKNIQYF. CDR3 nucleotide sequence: TGTGCCATCAGGTCAGAAGTAGCCAAAAACATTCAGTACTTC.

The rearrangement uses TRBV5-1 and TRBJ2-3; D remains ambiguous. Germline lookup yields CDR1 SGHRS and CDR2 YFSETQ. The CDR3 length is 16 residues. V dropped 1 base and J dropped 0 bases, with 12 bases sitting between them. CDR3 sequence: CASSLLGAPSTDTQYF. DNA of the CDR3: TGCGCCAGCAGCTTGCTCGGAGCCCCAAGCACAGATACGCAGTATTTT. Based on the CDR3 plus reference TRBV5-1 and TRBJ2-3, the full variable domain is KAGVTQTPRYLIKTRGQQVTLSCSPISGHRSVSWYQQTPGQGLQFLFEYFSETQRNKGNFPGRFSGRQFSNSRSEMNVSTLELGDSALYLCASSLLGAPSTDTQYFGPGTRLTVL.

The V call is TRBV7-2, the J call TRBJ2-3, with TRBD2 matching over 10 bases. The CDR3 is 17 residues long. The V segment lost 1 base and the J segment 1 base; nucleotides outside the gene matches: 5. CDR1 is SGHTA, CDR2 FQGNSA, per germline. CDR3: CASSLVRTSGGTDTQYF. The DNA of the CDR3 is TGTGCCAGCAGCTTAGTTCGGACTAGCGGAGGCACAGATACGCAGTATTTT.

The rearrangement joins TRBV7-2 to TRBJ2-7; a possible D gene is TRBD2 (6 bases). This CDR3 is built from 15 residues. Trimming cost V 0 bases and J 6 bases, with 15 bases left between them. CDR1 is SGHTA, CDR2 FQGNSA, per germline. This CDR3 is CASSLADTPGSEQYF. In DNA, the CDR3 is TGTGCCAGCAGCTTAGCGGACACGCCCGGGAGCGAGCAGTACTTC.

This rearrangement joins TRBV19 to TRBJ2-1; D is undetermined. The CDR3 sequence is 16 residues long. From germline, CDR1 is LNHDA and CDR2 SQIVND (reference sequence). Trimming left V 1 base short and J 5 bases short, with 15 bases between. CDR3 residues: CASSIVRGLVHNEQFF. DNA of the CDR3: TGTGCCAGTAGTATAGTACGAGGATTGGTCCACAATGAGCAGTTCTTC.

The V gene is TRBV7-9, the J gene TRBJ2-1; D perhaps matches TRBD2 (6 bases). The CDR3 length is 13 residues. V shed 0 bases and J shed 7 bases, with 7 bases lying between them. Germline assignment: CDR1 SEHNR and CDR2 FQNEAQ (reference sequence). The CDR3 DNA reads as TGTGCCAGCAGCTTAGCTAGCGGAAATGAGCAGTTCTTC. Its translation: CASSLASGNEQFF.

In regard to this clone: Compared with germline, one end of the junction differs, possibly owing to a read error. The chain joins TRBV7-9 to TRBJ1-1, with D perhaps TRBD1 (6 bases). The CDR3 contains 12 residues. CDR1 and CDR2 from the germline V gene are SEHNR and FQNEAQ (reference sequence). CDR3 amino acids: CASSSRGIPGPF. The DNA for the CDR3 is TGTGCCAGCAGCTCTAGGGGGATACCGGGACCCTTT. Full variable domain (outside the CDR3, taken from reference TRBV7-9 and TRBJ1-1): DTGVSQNPRHKITKRGQNVTFRCDPISEHNRLYWYRQTLGQGPEFLTYFQNEAQLEKSRLLSDRFSAERPKGSFSTLEIQRTEQGDSAMYLCASSSRGIPGPFGQGTRLTVV.

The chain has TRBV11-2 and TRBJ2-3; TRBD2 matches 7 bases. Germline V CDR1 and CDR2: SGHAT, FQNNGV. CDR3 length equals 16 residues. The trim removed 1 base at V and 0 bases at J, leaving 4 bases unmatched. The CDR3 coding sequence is TGTGCCAGCAGCTTAGGCGCTAGCGGTAGCACAGATACGCAGTATTTT. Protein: CASSLGASGSTDTQYF.

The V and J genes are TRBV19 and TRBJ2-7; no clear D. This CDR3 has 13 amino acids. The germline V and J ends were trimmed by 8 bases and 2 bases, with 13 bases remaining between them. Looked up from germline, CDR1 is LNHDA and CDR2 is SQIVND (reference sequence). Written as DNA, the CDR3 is TGTGCCAGTTCCCGACAAGCTCCCTACGAGCAGTACTTC. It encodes CASSRQAPYEQYF. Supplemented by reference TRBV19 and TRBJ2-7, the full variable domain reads DGGITQSPKYLFRKEGQNVTLSCEQNLNHDAMYWYRQDPGQGLRLIYYSQIVNDFQKGDIAEGYSVSREKKESFPLTVTSAQKNPTAFYLCASSRQAPYEQYFGPGTRLTVT.

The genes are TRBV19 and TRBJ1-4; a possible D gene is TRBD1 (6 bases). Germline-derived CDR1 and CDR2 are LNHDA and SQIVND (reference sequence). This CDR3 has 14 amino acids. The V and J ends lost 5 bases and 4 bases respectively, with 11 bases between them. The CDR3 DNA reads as TGTGCCAGTAGTTTGGACAGCAGTAATGAAAAACTGTTTTTT. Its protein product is CASSLDSSNEKLFF.

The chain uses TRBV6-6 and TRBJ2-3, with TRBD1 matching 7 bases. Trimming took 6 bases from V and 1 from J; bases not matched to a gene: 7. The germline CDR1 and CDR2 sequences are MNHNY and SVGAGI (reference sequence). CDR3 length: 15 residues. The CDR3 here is CASSLTGLGTDTQYF. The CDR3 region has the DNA TGTGCCAGCAGCCTGACAGGGTTGGGCACAGATACGCAGTATTTT.